Below are 22 T cell receptor beta chains sequenced from a single sample in a study of monozygotic twins with inflammatory bowel disease. TCRdb reprocessed the 5' RACE reads and reports one entry per CDR3 protein, with no DNA. This sample contains approximately 400,000 distinct CDR3 sequences. Sequencing was carried out using blood. The receptors were sampled from a human donor with ulcerative colitis or Crohn's disease, or a healthy co-twin of an affected twin (not recorded which).

The gene calls are TRBV24-1 and TRBJ2-1; TCRdb gives TRBD2 as the D gene, but with no DNA this cannot be confirmed. CDR3 length equals 14 residues. Germline loops: CDR1 KGHDR, CDR2 SFDVKD. The CDR3 loop reads CAAPRGTGPSEQFF.

The chain couples TRBV7-6 to TRBJ2-7; with no DNA, the TCRdb D assignment of TRBD1 cannot be verified. The germline V gene has CDR1 SGHVS and CDR2 FNYEAQ. The CDR3 runs 17 residues. CDR3 loop: CASSLASTGTGGYEQYF.

The gene calls are TRBV6-1 and TRBJ2-5; TCRdb's D call, TRBD2, is unchecked because there is no DNA. The germline V gene encodes CDR1 MNHNS and CDR2 SASEGT. The CDR3 extends over 14 amino acids. The CDR3: CASSETITGETQYF.

The chain joins TRBV6-2 or TRBV6-3 to TRBJ2-7. Germline CDR1 and CDR2: MNHEY and SVGEGT. The CDR3 length is 12 residues. The CDR3 protein is CASRAFSYEQYF.

This chain uses TRBV12-3 or TRBV12-4 with TRBJ2-5; TCRdb proposes TRBD1, but this gene call is untestable without DNA. This CDR3 region has 16 residues. CDR3 sequence: CASSYRTGGLGETQYF.

The rearrangement links TRBV7-3 to TRBJ1-1. Per germline, CDR1 SGHTA and CDR2 FQGTGA. The CDR3 contains 15 residues. CDR3 loop: CASSLWAGPNTEAFF.

The rearrangement joins TRBV6-5 to TRBJ1-2. The length of the CDR3 is 15 residues. Germline CDR1 is MNHEY and CDR2 is SVGAGI. The CDR3 reads CASSYRDGPHYGYTF.

V and J are TRBV5-1 and TRBJ2-5. The CDR3 length is 13 residues. Per the germline V gene, CDR1 is SGHRS and CDR2 is YFSETQ. The CDR3 reads CASRQAYQETQYF.

The chain combines TRBV4-3 with TRBJ2-3. From germline, CDR1 is LGHNA and CDR2 YSLEER. The CDR3 totals 16 residues. CDR3: CASSQDSTVRTDTQYF.

The chain has TRBV5-4 and TRBJ1-2; the TCRdb call, TRBD1, lacks DNA for checking. This CDR3 has 14 amino acids. Germline V gene sequence: CDR1 SGHNT, CDR2 YYREEE (reference sequence). The CDR3 here is CASSLGDRDYGYTF.

V and J are TRBV5-1 and TRBJ1-2; TCRdb's assignment of TRBD1 cannot be checked, as there is no DNA. The germline V gene encodes CDR1 SGHRS and CDR2 YFSETQ. CDR3 length: 14 amino acids. CDR3 sequence reads: CASSEGQGLIGYTF.

CDR3 amino acids: CASSPGQASRETQYF. V usage is TRBV4-3 and J usage is TRBJ2-5; no DNA is available, so the TRBD1 call from TCRdb remains unchecked. There are 15 residues in the CDR3. Germline V gene lookup returns CDR1 LGHNA and CDR2 YSLEER.

The chain couples TRBV5-4 to TRBJ2-1; TCRdb's assignment of TRBD1 cannot be checked, as there is no DNA. This CDR3 has 16 residues. Germline-derived CDR1 and CDR2 are SGHNT and YYREEE (reference sequence). The CDR3 region is CASREEQGGSYNEQFF.

The chain combines TRBV19 with TRBJ1-3; TCRdb proposes TRBD1, but this gene call is untestable without DNA. CDR3 length: 17 amino acids. Per germline, CDR1 LNHDA and CDR2 SQIVND (reference sequence). The CDR3 region is CASSIGTGVSSGNTIYF.

The chain joins TRBV9 to TRBJ2-1; with no DNA, the TCRdb D assignment of TRBD1 cannot be verified. This CDR3 comprises 15 residues. Germline V gene sequence: CDR1 SGDLS, CDR2 YYNGEE. This chain's CDR3 is CASSPGGKSYNEQFF.

The V and J genes are TRBV12-3 or TRBV12-4 and TRBJ1-5; TCRdb proposes TRBD1, but this gene call is untestable without DNA. CDR3 length: 13 amino acids. The CDR3 sequence: CASSLQGGQPQHF.

The rearrangement links TRBV6-4 to TRBJ1-2; TCRdb proposes TRBD1, but this gene call is untestable without DNA. This CDR3 comprises 15 residues. The germline V gene encodes CDR1 MRHNA and CDR2 SNTAGT. Here the CDR3 reads CASSADLRVGGGYTF.

V is TRBV20-1 and J is TRBJ1-3. The CDR3 is 14 residues long. In germline, CDR1 is DFQATT, CDR2 SNEGSKA (reference sequence). This chain's CDR3 is CSAKATSSGNTIYF.

The chain carries TRBV5-1 and TRBJ1-3; the D gene TCRdb calls, TRBD1, cannot be checked with no DNA. There are 13 residues in the CDR3. Per the germline V gene, CDR1 is SGHRS and CDR2 is YFSETQ. CDR3 region: CASGDRDRDTIYF.

The chain has TRBV24-1 and TRBJ1-4; there is no DNA to check the TCRdb D call of TRBD1. The CDR3 has 14 amino acids. From germline, CDR1 is KGHDR and CDR2 SFDVKD. This CDR3 is CATSDPGQGEKLFF.

The chain uses TRBV5-6 and TRBJ2-4; TCRdb's assignment of TRBD1 cannot be checked, as there is no DNA. The germline V gene has CDR1 SGHDT and CDR2 YYEEEE. The CDR3 is 20 amino acids. The CDR3 spells CASSLLRRQGPKLAKNIQYF.

The chain has TRBV6-5 and TRBJ2-7; TCRdb lists TRBD2, though no DNA is available to test this call. This CDR3 spans 17 amino acids. The V gene's germline CDR1 is MNHEY and CDR2 SVGAGI. The CDR3 reads CASSYSVPLGALYEQYF.